Shown below are 27 T cell receptor gamma chains from a single sample sequenced in a study of human gamma delta and Vdelta1 T cells. With CATT, TCRdb re-called clones from the PCR reads. The table has 2,500 to 3,000 gamma-chain clones, roughly 5.2% seen once. The sequenced sample consisted of naive CD27+ Vdelta1 gamma-delta T cells from blood. The receptor set was obtained from a human donor in good health.

This clone has only a few counts. This DNA's translation differs at residue 7 from TCRdb's protein, which comes from a much larger clone; a read error is likely, and the protein shown is translated from the DNA. The chain carries TRGV5 and TRGJ1 or TRGJ2. Germline values: CDR1 VINAFY, CDR2 YDVSNSKD. V shed 0 bases and J 1 base; nucleotides not matched to a gene: 3. CDR3 length: 14 amino acids. Here the CDR3 reads CATWDRSNYYKKLF. Here the CDR3 DNA reads TGTGCCACCTGGGACAGGTCAAATTATTATAAGAAACTCTTT.

The J gene is TRGJ1 or TRGJ2, the V gene TRGV9. The J gene, absent from TCRdb, was called here by matching the DNA to germline. V lost 0 bases and J lost 4; bases outside the gene matches: 9. This CDR3 has 15 residues. Looked up from germline, CDR1 is GITISATS and CDR2 is ISYDGTV (reference sequence). CDR3 nucleotides: TGTGCCTTGTGGGAGGTGTTCTGGATGTATTATAAGAAACTCTTT. Its translation: CALWEVFWMYYKKLF.

The chain joins TRGV2 to TRGJ1 or TRGJ2. The J gene is not listed in TCRdb, so it was assigned here from a DNA match to germline. Germline trimming cut 2 bases from V and 4 bases from J; bases unmatched to any gene: 8. The CDR3 runs 14 residues. Per the germline V gene, CDR1 is EGSNGY and CDR2 is YDSYNSKV. In DNA, the CDR3 is TGTGCCACCTGGGACGCCCGGACATATTATAAGAAACTCTTT. It encodes CATWDARTYYKKLF.

By proportion, this clone is medium-sized. The V call is TRGV3, the J call TRGJ1 or TRGJ2. The CDR3 consists of 16 residues. The V gene's germline CDR1 is VTNTFY and CDR2 YDVSTARD (reference sequence). The J segment lost 3 bases and the V segment lost 0 bases, leaving 11 bases of the junction unmatched. The CDR3 sequence: CATWDRRQRFYYKKLF. CDR3 in DNA: TGTGCCACCTGGGACAGGAGGCAGAGATTTTATTATAAGAAACTCTTT.

By share, this clone ranks as large (0.1 to 1%). V gene TRGV9 combines with J gene TRGJ1 or TRGJ2. Germline V CDR1 and CDR2: GITISATS, ISYDGTV (reference sequence). CDR3 size: 12 residues. V gave up 3 bases and J gave up 1 base; unmatched junction bases: 0. The CDR3 DNA is TGTGCCTTGTGGGAGAATTATTATAAGAAACTCTTT. It specifies CALWENYYKKLF.

This clone turned up a few times. TCRdb's protein for this DNA is that of a much larger clone and differs from the translation at residue 10, likely a read error; the protein shown is the DNA translation. V is TRGV3 and J is TRGJ1 or TRGJ2. The CDR3 runs 12 residues. CDR1 and CDR2 from the germline V gene are VTNTFY and YDVSTARD (reference sequence). CDR3 loop: CATWDRFYKNLF. The CDR3 DNA reads as TGTGCCACCTGGGACAGGTTTTATAAGAACCTCTTT.

In its sample, this clone ranks as medium-sized. Given a far larger clone just one base away, this is likely a sequencing read error. The same CDR3 is also encoded by other DNA sequences in this sample. The chain combines TRGV9 with TRGJ1 or TRGJ2. With V trimmed by 5 bases and J by 5 bases, 3 bases remained unmatched. Germline V lookup: CDR1 GITISATS, CDR2 ISYDGTV (reference sequence). CDR3 size: 11 residues. CDR3 in DNA: TGTGCCTTGTGGGGGCATTATAAGAAACTCTTT. This sequence encodes CALWGHYKKLF.

This clone was picked up a small number of times. V usage is TRGV5 and J usage is TRGJ1 or TRGJ2. The CDR3 totals 13 residues. J gave up 10 bases and V 8 bases, and 17 bases lay outside the gene matches. Per germline, CDR1 VINAFY and CDR2 YDVSNSKD. This CDR3 reads CATFDRLRGKKLF. The CDR3 region has the DNA TGTGCCACCTTTGACAGGCTGCGTGGGAAGAAACTCTTT.

By its share, this clone is medium-sized. V gene TRGV5 combines with J gene TRGJP2. The germline V gene has CDR1 VINAFY and CDR2 YDVSNSKD. The CDR3 contains 11 residues. V lost 6 bases, J lost 7 bases, and 2 bases stayed unmatched. CDR3 amino acids: CATWNDWIKTF. Here the CDR3 DNA reads TGTGCCACCTGGAATGATTGGATCAAGACGTTT.

Note on this clone: The protein TCRdb lists belongs to a much larger clone and differs from this DNA's translation at residue 8, which points to a read error; the protein shown is made from the DNA. The sample carries other DNA sequences with the same CDR3. The rearrangement uses TRGV5 and TRGJ1 or TRGJ2. The CDR3 loop spans 14 amino acids. J gave up 4 bases and V 0 bases, and 6 bases lay outside the gene matches. Germline CDR1 and CDR2: VINAFY and YDVSNSKD. The CDR3 DNA sequence: TGTGCCACCTGGGACAGGAGGAGGTATTATAAGAAACTCTTT. Translated, it gives CATWDRRRYYKKLF.

Note on this clone: Distinct nucleotide sequences in the sample also encode this CDR3. The V and J genes are TRGV5 and TRGJ1 or TRGJ2. CDR3 length equals 13 residues. CDR1 and CDR2 from the germline V gene are VINAFY and YDVSNSKD. Unmatched junction bases numbered 11, after V lost 0 bases and J lost 12 bases. CDR3: CATWDRHYMGKLF. The DNA of the CDR3 is TGTGCCACCTGGGACAGGCACTATATGGGGAAACTCTTT.

By frequency in the sample, this clone is medium-sized. The V and J genes are TRGV8 and TRGJ1 or TRGJ2. The V gene's germline CDR1 is VENAVY and CDR2 YDSYNSRV. The CDR3 extends over 13 amino acids. J lost 6 bases, V lost 0 bases, and 5 bases had no gene match. The CDR3 region is CATWDRGLYKKLF. DNA of the CDR3: TGTGCCACCTGGGATAGGGGACTTTATAAGAAACTCTTT.

Points on this clone: This DNA's translation and the protein TCRdb lists, from a much larger clone, do not match at residues 4 and 6, likely due to a read error; the protein shown is translated from the DNA. V is TRGV9 and J is TRGJ1 or TRGJ2. V shed 9 bases and J 3 bases; nucleotides not matched to a gene: 8. The CDR3 totals 12 residues. Per germline, CDR1 GITISATS and CDR2 ISYDGTV (reference sequence). In nucleotides, the CDR3 is TGTGCCTTGGGGGCTATTTATTATAAGAAACTCTTT. Its protein is CALGAIYYKKLF.

The chain joins TRGV8 to TRGJP2. CDR3 length equals 19 residues. The ends lost 4 bases at V and 0 bases at J; junction bases unmatched: 17. The germline CDR1 and CDR2 sequences are VENAVY and YDSYNSRV. CDR3 sequence reads: CATWDRRSFLYSSDWIKTF. CDR3 nucleotides: TGTGCCACCTGGGACAGGCGCTCCTTTTTATATAGTAGTGATTGGATCAAGACGTTT.

Concerning this clone: The TCRdb record carries a much larger clone's protein, which differs from this DNA's translation at residue 6; a read error is the likely cause, and the protein listed here is the DNA translation. The chain is built from TRGV5 and TRGJ1 or TRGJ2. This CDR3 has 13 amino acids. Germline V gives CDR1 VINAFY, CDR2 YDVSNSKD. V lost 2 bases, J lost 5 bases, and 6 bases stayed unmatched. CDR3 in DNA: TGTGCCACCTGGGACATGCATCATTATAAGAAACTCTTT. Amino acids: CATWDMHHYKKLF.

Comments on this clone: A much larger clone is a single base away; this may be a read error. The identical CDR3 is also encoded by other nucleotide sequences in the sample. The rearrangement links TRGV9 to TRGJ1 or TRGJ2. Germline V gene data show CDR1 as GITISATS and CDR2 as ISYDGTV (reference sequence). The CDR3 has 14 amino acids. CDR3 sequence: CALWEVYGYYKKLF. The DNA for the CDR3 is TGTGCCCTGTGGGAGGTTTATGGATATTATAAGAAACTCTTT.

The chain joins TRGV5 to TRGJ1 or TRGJ2. TCRdb gives no J gene; it was assigned here by matching the DNA to germline. J was trimmed by 2 bases and V by 0 bases; bases with no gene match: 10. Germline CDR1 reads VINAFY; CDR2 reads YDVSNSKD. This CDR3 contains 16 residues. The CDR3 protein is CATWDRLTRYYYKKLF. Written as DNA, the CDR3 is TGTGCCACCTGGGACAGGCTCACCCGATATTATTATAAGAAACTCTTT.

This clone has more than one count but fewer than ten. Translating this DNA gives a protein that differs at residue 3 from the TCRdb one, which belongs to a much larger clone; a read error is likely, and the protein shown is this translation. The chain couples TRGV5 to TRGJ1 or TRGJ2. The CDR3 is made up of 11 amino acids. From germline, CDR1 is VINAFY and CDR2 YDVSNSKD. CDR3 DNA: TGTGCCAACTGGGACCGGTATAAGAAACTCTTT. This translates into CANWDRYKKLF.

Sample share makes this clone medium-sized. The J gene is TRGJ1 or TRGJ2, the V gene TRGV9. The CDR3 has 14 residues. The germline V gene encodes CDR1 GITISATS and CDR2 ISYDGTV (reference sequence). The J segment lost 0 bases and the V segment lost 0 bases, leaving 2 bases of the junction unmatched. The CDR3 reads CALWEVKNYYKKLF. The CDR3 bases are TGTGCCTTGTGGGAGGTGAAGAATTATTATAAGAAACTCTTT.

This chain uses TRGV2 with TRGJ1 or TRGJ2. TCRdb lists no J gene, so it was determined here by aligning the DNA to germline. Germline CDR1 and CDR2: EGSNGY and YDSYNSKV. J was trimmed by 4 bases and V by 1 base; bases with no gene match: 4. This CDR3 spans 13 amino acids. CDR3 sequence: CATWDGLYYKKLF. The CDR3 nucleotides read TGTGCCACCTGGGACGGCCTATATTATAAGAAACTCTTT.

This clone was counted between two and nine times. The rearrangement links TRGV3 to TRGJ1 or TRGJ2. In the absence of a J gene in TCRdb, the DNA was matched to germline to assign it here. This CDR3 is built from 14 residues. With 0 bases clipped from V and 6 bases from J, the junction kept 8 bases outside the gene matches. Germline values: CDR1 VTNTFY, CDR2 YDVSTARD (reference sequence). The CDR3 coding sequence is TGTGCCACCTGGGACAGGCCATCAGGTTATAAGAAACTCTTT. Translation: CATWDRPSGYKKLF.

This clone was found once. For the V gene the call is TRGV9; the J gene has no call. The CDR3 covers 16 residues. Germline loops: CDR1 GITISATS, CDR2 ISYDGTV (reference sequence). CDR3 nucleotide sequence: TGTGCCTTGTGGGAGTCACCCCGATCGGAGTATTATAACAAAATATTT. This encodes CALWESPRSEYYNKIF.

In regard to this clone: This is likely an artifact of a read error, given a far larger clone one base away. Other nucleotide sequences in the sample specify the same CDR3. The V call is TRGV9, the J call TRGJ1 or TRGJ2. CDR1 and CDR2 (germline): GITISATS, ISYDGTV (reference sequence). There are 14 residues in the CDR3. This CDR3 is CALWEPALYYKKLF. The CDR3 DNA follows: TGTGCCTTGTGGGAGCCAGCCCTTTATTATAAGAAGCTCTTT.

This clone is medium-sized (0.01 to 0.1%) by share. This rearrangement joins TRGV3 to TRGJ1 or TRGJ2. From germline, CDR1 is VTNTFY and CDR2 YDVSTARD (reference sequence). The V gene end was trimmed by 0 bases and the J gene end by 4 bases; junction bases not matched to a gene: 9. This CDR3 has 15 amino acids. CDR3 nucleotides: TGTGCCACCTGGGACAGGCTTGGTCGGTATTATAAGAAACTCTTT. It codes for CATWDRLGRYYKKLF.

Relative to its sample, this clone is medium-sized (0.01 to 0.1%). J is TRGJ1 or TRGJ2 and V is TRGV5. Germline CDR1 and CDR2: VINAFY and YDVSNSKD. With V trimmed by 2 bases and J by 3 bases, 4 bases remained unmatched. The CDR3 sequence is 13 residues long. The chain's CDR3 is CATWDKVYYKKLF. The CDR3 DNA reads as TGTGCCACCTGGGACAAAGTTTATTATAAGAAACTCTTT.

Within the sample, this clone is medium-sized. The chain joins TRGV3 to TRGJ1 or TRGJ2. Germline V gene data show CDR1 as VTNTFY and CDR2 as YDVSTARD (reference sequence). This CDR3 has 14 residues. J gave up 10 bases and V 0 bases, and 12 bases lay outside the gene matches. This chain's CDR3 is CATWDRPSVKKKLF. The CDR3 coding sequence is TGTGCCACCTGGGACAGGCCTTCAGTCAAGAAGAAACTCTTT.

By sample share, this clone is medium-sized (0.01 to 0.1%). Other DNA sequences from this sample encode an identical CDR3 as well. The chain couples TRGV3 to TRGJP2. The CDR3 consists of 16 residues. V gave up 0 bases and J gave up 1 base; unmatched junction bases: 5. Germline assignment: CDR1 VTNTFY and CDR2 YDVSTARD (reference sequence). CDR3 protein: CATWDRPRSSDWIKTF. The CDR3 DNA reads as TGTGCCACCTGGGACAGGCCTCGTAGTAGTGATTGGATCAAGACGTTT.